The source of this TCR beta chain is a study of Graves' ophthalmopathy and Graves' hyperthyroidism. Comments on this clonotype: Its antigen is not known. This may be a read error: a much more frequent sequence differs by one nucleotide.

RNA transcripts provided the template for amplifying TCR beta CDR3 regions. Amplification began with first-round RT-PCR using HTBI primers, then second-round multiplex PCR was performed. TCRdb redid the calling of the multiplex PCR reads with MiXCR, one entry per CDR3 protein. Counted here are roughly 220,000 distinct CDR3 sequences, around 50% occurring once; the ten biggest clones make up less than 50%. Excluded: other autoimmune disease, uncontrolled infection, pregnancy or lactation. The V and J ends lost 4 bases and 2 bases respectively, with 8 bases between them. The CDR3 loop spans 12 amino acids. Germline CDR1 SQVTM, CDR2 ANQGSEA. General study findings and limits: Distinction of ophthalmopathy from stable hyperthyroidism by a 13-signature model reached over 85% sensitivity and just under 84% specificity. A majority of expanded thyroid clonotypes exceeding 0.001 frequency were likewise present in blood.

This clonotype originated in an adult man with Graves' ophthalmopathy. The chain uses TRBV29-1 and TRBJ1-2, with D perhaps TRBD1 (5 bases). What was sequenced was peripheral blood. The CDR3 here is CSVGRGNYGYTF. CDR3 coding DNA: TGCAGCGTTGGCCGGGGCAACTATGGCTACACCTTC.